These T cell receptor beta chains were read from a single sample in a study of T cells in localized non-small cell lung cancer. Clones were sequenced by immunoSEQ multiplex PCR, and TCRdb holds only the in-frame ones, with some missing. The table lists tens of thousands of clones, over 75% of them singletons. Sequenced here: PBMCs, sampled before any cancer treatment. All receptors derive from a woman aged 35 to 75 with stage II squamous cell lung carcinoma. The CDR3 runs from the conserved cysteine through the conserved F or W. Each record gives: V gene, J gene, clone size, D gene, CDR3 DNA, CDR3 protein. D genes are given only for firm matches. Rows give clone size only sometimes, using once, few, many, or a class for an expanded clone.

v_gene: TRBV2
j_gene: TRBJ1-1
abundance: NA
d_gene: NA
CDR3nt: TGTGCCAGCAGTCCCGGAGGGGCTGAAGCTTTCTTT
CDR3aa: CASSPGGAEAFF

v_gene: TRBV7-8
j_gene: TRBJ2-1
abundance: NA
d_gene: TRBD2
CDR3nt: TGTGCCAGCAGTCCAGCGCGGCTAGCGGGCTCCTACAATGAGCAGTTCTTC
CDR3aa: CASSPARLAGSYNEQFF

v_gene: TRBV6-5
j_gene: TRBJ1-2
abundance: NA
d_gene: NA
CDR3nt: TGTGCCAGCAGCCAACCAGGACAGACCTATGGCTACACCTTC
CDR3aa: CASSQPGQTYGYTF

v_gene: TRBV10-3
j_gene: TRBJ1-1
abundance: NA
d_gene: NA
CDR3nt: TGTGCCATCAGCGAACCCTCCACAGGAAAAAACACTGAAGCTTTCTTT
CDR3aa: CAISEPSTGKNTEAFF

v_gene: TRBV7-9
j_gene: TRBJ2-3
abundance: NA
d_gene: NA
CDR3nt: TGTGCCAGCAGCTTTAGCCGGGACGCAGATACGCAGTATTTT
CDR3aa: CASSFSRDADTQYF

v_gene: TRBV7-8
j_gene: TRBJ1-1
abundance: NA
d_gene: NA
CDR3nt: TGTGCCAGCAGCTCTAGGGCAGCTTGGACTGAAGCTTTCTTT
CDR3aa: CASSSRAAWTEAFF

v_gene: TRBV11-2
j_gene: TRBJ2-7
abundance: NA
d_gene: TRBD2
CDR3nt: TGTGCCAGCAGCTCTAGCGGCGGACCCTACGAGCAGTACTTC
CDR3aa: CASSSSGGPYEQYF

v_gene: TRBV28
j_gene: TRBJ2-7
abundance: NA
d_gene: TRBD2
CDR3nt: TGTGCCAGCAGGGGGTCGGCGGGAGGGACCTACGAGCAGTACTTC
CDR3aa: CASRGSAGGTYEQYF

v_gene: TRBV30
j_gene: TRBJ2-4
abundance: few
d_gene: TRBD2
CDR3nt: TGTGCCTGGAGGGTAGCGGGAAGCCAAAACATTCAGTACTTC
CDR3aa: CAWRVAGSQNIQYF

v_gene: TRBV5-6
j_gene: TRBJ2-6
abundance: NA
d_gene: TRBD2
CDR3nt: TGTGCCAGCAGCTTGGAGGGGACTAGCGGGAGGAGCCCCGTCCTGACTTTC
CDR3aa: CASSLEGTSGRSPVLTF

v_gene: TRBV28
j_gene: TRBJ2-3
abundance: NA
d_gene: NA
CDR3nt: TGTGCCAGCACCCACAAGGAGGCAGATACGCAGTATTTT
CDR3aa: CASTHKEADTQYF

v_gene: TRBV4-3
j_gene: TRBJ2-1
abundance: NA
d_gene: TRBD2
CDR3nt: TGCGCCAGCAGCCAAGATCCAGCGGGAGGTGTGAGCAATGAGCAGTTCTTC
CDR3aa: CASSQDPAGGVSNEQFF

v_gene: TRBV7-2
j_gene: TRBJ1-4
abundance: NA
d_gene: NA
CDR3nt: TGTGCCAGCAGCTACCTTGCGATTACCCCGGGGAATGAAAAACTGTTTTTT
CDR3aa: CASSYLAITPGNEKLFF

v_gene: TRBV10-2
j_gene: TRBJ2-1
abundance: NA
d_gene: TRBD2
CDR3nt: TGCGCCAGCTCCCCACTAGCGGGAGTTCTGGGTGAGCAGTTCTTC
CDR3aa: CASSPLAGVLGEQFF